This T cell receptor (beta chain) came from a study of CD8 T cells in ankylosing spondylitis. Findings and caveats of the study: Earlier authors reported some of these motif variants in reactive arthritis synovial fluid and blood. Seemingly characteristic of ankylosing spondylitis blood was a TCR beta motif consisting of about 8 highly homologous variants. As for the disease-linked clones, they showed a CD8+ phenotype and occurred at relatively low frequencies in peripheral blood.

The CDR3 totals 16 residues. The germline V gene has CDR1 SEHNR and CDR2 FQNEAQ (reference sequence). TCRdb redid the calling of the 5' RACE reads with MiXCR, one entry per CDR3 protein. The sample consists of some 800,000 distinct CDR3 sequences, about 10% of them appearing once. To note about this clonotype: Antigen specificity is unknown. One end of the junction is discordant with germline, which a read error may explain.

The source material was blood, either unsorted or a sorted T cell fraction (not recorded which). This receptor was taken from a male donor with ankylosing spondylitis. The chain combines TRBV7-9 with TRBJ2-5; a weak D match, TRBD2 (5 bases). The CDR3 loop is CASSPWGRERPSIGGF. The CDR3 region has the DNA TGTGCCAGCAGCCCATGGGGAAGGGAACGTCCAAGTATAGGAGGCTTC.